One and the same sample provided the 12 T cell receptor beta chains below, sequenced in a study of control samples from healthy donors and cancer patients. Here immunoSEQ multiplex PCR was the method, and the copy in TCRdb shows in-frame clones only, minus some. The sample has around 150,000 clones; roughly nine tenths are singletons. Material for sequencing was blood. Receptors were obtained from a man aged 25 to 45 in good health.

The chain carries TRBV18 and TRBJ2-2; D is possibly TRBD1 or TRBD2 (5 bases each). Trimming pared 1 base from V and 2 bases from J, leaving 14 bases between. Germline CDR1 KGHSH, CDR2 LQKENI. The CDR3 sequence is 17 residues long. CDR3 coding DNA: TGTGCCAGCTCACCACGGGGTCGGGACCTAAACACCGGGGAGCTGTTTTTT. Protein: CASSPRGRDLNTGELFF.

Here the CDR3 reads CASSDSQVTINEQFF. The CDR3 DNA reads TGTGCCAGCAGTGACTCTCAGGTCACGATCAATGAGCAGTTCTTC. V and J are TRBV6-4 and TRBJ2-1; D ambiguous. V lost 0 bases and J 6 bases, leaving 12 bases between the germline ends. Germline values: CDR1 MRHNA, CDR2 SNTAGT. The CDR3 covers 15 residues.

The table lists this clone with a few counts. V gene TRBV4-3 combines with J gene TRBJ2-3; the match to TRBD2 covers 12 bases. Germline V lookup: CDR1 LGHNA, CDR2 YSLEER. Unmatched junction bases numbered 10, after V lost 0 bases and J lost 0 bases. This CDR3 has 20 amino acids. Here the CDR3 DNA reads TGCGCCAGCAGCCAAGATCTAAAGACTAGCGGGAGAACTAGCACAGATACGCAGTATTTT. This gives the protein CASSQDLKTSGRTSTDTQYF.

CDR3 sequence reads: CASGTGGNSPLHF. CDR3 nucleotides: TGTGCCAGTGGGACAGGGGGTAATTCACCCCTCCACTTT. The chain combines TRBV19 with TRBJ1-6; 11 bases line up with TRBD1. The CDR3 loop spans 13 amino acids. Germline values: CDR1 LNHDA, CDR2 SQIVND (reference sequence). The ends lost 8 bases at V and 6 bases at J; junction bases unmatched: 0.

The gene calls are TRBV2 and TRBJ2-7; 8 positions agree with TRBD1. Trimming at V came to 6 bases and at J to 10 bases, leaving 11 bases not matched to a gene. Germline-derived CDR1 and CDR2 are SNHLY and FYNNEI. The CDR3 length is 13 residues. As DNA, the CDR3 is TGTGCCAGCAGCCCCCGACAGGGGCTACGCCAGTACTTC. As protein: CASSPRQGLRQYF.

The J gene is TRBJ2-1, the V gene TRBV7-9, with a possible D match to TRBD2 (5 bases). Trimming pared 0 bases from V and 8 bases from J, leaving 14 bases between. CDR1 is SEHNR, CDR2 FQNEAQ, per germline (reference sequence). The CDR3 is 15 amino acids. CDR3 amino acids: CASSLAGDYRHEQFF. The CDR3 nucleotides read TGTGCCAGCAGCTTAGCTGGTGACTACCGTCATGAGCAGTTCTTC.

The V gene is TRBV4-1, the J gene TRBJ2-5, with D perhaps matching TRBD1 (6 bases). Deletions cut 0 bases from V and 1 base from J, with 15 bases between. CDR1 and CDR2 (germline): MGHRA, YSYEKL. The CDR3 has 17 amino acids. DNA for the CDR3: TGCGCCAGCAGCCAAGATGGGGGCACTAGGAGCCAAGAGACCCAGTACTTC. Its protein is CASSQDGGTRSQETQYF.

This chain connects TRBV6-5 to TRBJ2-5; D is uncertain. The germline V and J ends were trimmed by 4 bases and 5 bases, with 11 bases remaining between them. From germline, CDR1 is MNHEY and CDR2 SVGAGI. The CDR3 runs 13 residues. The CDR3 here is CASSSLGRETQYF. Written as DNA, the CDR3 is TGTGCCAGCAGTTCTTTAGGACGGGAGACCCAGTACTTC.

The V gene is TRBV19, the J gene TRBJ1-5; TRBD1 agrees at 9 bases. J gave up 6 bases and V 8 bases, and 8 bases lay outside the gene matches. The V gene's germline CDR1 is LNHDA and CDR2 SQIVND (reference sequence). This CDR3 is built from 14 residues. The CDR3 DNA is TGTGCCAGTGCAGACAGGGGGGCTGGTCAGCCCCAGCATTTT. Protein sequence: CASADRGAGQPQHF.

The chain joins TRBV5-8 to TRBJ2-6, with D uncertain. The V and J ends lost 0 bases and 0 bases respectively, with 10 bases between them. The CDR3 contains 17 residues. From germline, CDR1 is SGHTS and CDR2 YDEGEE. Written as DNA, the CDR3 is TGTGCCAGCAGCTTGGCCCCCCTAAGCTCTGGGGCCAACGTCCTGACTTTC. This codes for CASSLAPLSSGANVLTF.

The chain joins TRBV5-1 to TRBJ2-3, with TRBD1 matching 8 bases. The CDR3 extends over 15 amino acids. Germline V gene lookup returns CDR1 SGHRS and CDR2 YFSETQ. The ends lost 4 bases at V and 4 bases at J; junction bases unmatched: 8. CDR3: CASSPTTGGPDTQYF. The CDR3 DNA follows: TGCGCCAGCAGCCCGACCACAGGGGGTCCAGATACGCAGTATTTT.

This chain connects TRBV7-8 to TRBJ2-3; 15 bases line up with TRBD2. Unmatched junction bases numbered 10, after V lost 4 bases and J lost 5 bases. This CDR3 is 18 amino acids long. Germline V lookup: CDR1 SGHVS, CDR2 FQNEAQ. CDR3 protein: CASSSPGLAGGGGDTQYF. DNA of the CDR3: TGTGCCAGCAGCTCTCCGGGACTAGCGGGAGGAGGGGGAGATACGCAGTATTTT. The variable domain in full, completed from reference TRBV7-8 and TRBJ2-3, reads GAGVSQSPRYKVAKRGQDVALRCDPISGHVSLFWYQQALGQGPEFLTYFQNEAQLDKSGLPSDRFFAERPEGSVSTLKIQRTQQEDSAVYLCASSSPGLAGGGGDTQYFGPGTRLTVL.